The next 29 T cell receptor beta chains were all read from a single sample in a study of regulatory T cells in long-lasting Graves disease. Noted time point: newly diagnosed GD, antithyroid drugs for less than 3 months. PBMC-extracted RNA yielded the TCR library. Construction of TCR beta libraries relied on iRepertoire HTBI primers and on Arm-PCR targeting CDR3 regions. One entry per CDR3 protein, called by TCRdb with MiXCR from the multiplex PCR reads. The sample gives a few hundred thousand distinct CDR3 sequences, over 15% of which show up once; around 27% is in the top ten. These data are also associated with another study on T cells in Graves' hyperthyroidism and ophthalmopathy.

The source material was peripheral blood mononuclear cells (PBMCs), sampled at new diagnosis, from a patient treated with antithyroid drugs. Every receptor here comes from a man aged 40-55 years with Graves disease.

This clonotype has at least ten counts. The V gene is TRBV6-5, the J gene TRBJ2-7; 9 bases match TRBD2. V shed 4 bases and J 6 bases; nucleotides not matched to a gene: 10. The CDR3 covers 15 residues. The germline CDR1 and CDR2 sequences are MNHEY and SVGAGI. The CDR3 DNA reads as TGTGCCAGCAGTTCAAGGGGCGGGGGGGCGCGCGAGCAGTACTTC. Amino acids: CASSSRGGGAREQYF.

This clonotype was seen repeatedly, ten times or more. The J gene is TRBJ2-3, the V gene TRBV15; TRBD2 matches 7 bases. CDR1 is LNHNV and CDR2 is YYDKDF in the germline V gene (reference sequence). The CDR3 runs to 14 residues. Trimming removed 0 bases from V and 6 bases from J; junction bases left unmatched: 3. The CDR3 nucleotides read TGTGCCACCAGCAGAGATGCGGGAGCGGATACGCAGTATTTT. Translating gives CATSRDAGADTQYF.

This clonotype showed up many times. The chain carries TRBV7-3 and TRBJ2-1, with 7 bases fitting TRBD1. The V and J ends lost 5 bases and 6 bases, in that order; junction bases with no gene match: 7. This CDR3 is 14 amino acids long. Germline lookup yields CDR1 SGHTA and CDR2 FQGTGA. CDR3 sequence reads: CASSAVGQSNEQFF. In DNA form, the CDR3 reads TGTGCCAGCAGCGCCGTGGGACAGTCCAATGAGCAGTTCTTC.

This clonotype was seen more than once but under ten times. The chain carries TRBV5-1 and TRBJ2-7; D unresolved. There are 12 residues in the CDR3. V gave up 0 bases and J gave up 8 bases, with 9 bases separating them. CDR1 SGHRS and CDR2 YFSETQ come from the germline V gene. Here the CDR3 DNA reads TGCGCCAGCAGCTTGGAAGGGATTAAGCAGTACTTC. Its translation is CASSLEGIKQYF.

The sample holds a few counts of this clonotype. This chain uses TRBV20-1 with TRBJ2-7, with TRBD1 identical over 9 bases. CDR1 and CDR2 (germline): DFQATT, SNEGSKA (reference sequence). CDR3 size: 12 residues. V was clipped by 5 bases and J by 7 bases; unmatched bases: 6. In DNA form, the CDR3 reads TGCAGTGCTTACAGGGGGCTGGGAGAGCAGTACTTC. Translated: CSAYRGLGEQYF.

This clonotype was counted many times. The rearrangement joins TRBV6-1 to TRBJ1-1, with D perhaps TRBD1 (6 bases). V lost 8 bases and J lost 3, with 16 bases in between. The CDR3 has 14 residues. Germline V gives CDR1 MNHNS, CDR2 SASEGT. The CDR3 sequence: CASHMRRGYTEAFF. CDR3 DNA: TGTGCCAGCCATATGAGGAGGGGGTACACTGAAGCTTTCTTT.

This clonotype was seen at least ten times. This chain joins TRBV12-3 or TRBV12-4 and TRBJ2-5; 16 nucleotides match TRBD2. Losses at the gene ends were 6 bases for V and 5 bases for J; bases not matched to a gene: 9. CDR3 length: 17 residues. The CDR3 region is CASSPGTSGGARETQYF. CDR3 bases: TGTGCCAGCAGCCCCGGGACTAGCGGGGGGGCGAGGGAGACCCAGTACTTC.

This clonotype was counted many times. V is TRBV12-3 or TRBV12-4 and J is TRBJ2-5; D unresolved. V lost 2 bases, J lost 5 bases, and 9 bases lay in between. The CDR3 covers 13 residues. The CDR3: CASSLSRRETQYF. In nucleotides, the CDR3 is TGTGCCAGCAGTTTAAGCCGTAGGGAGACCCAGTACTTC.

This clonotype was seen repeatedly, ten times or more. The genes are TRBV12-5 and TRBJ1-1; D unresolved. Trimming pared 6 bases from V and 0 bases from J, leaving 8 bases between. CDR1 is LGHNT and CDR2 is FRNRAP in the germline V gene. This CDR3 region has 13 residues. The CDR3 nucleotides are TGTGCTAGTGGGGGGAGATTGAACACTGAAGCTTTCTTT. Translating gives CASGGRLNTEAFF.

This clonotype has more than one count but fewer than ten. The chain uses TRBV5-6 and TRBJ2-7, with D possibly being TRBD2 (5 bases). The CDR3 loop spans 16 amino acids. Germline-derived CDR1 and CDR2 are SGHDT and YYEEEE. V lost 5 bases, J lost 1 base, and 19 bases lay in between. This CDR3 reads CASRYDPRRESYEQYF. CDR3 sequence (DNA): TGTGCCAGCAGATATGACCCTCGACGGGAATCCTACGAGCAGTACTTC.

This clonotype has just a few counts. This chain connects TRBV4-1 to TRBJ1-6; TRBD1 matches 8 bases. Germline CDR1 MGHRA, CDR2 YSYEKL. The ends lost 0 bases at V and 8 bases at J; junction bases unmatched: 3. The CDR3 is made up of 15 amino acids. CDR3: CASSQEAGGYSPLHF. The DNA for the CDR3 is TGCGCCAGCAGCCAAGAGGCAGGGGGCTATTCACCCCTCCACTTT.

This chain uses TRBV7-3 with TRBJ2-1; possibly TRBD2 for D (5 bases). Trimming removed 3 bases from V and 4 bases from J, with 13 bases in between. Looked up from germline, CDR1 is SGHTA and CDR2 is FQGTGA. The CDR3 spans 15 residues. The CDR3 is CASSLLPGKYNEQFF. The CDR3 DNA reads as TGTGCCAGCAGCTTGCTTCCGGGGAAATACAATGAGCAGTTCTTC.

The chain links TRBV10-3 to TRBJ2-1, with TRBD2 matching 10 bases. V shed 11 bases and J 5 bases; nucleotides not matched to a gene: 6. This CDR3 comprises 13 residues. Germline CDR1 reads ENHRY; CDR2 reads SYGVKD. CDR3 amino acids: CAAAGLANNEQFF. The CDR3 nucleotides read TGTGCCGCAGCGGGACTAGCGAACAATGAGCAGTTCTTC.

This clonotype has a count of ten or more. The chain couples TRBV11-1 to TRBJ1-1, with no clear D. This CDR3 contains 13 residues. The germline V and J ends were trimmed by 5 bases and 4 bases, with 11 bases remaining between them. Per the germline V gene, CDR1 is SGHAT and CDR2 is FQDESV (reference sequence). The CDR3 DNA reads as TGTGCCAGCAGCCGCGGTTACCGCACTGAAGCTTTCTTT. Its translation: CASSRGYRTEAFF.

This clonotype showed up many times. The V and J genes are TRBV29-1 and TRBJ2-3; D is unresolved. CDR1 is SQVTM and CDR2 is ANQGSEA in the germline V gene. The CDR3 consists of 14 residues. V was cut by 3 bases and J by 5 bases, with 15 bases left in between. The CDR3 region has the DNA TGCAGCGTTGATAGTCCGACCGATCGAGATACGCAGTATTTT. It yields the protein CSVDSPTDRDTQYF.

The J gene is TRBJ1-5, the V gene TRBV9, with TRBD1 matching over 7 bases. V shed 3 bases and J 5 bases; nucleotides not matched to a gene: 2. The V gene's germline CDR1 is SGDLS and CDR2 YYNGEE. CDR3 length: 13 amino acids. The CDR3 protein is CASSARGDQPQHF. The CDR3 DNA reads TGTGCCAGCAGCGCCAGGGGGGATCAGCCCCAGCATTTT.

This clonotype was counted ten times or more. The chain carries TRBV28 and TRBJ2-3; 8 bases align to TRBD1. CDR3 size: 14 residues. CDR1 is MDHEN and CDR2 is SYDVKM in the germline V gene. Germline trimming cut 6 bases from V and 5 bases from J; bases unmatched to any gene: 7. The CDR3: CASSPRDRQDTQYF. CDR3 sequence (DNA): TGTGCCAGCAGCCCCCGGGACAGGCAAGATACGCAGTATTTT.

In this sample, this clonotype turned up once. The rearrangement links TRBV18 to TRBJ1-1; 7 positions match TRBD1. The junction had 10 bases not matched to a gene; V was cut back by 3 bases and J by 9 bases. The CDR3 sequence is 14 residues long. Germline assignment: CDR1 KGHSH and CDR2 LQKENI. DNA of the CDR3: TGTGCCAGCTCACCGACCGACAGGGAGGGACAAGCTTTCTTT. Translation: CASSPTDREGQAFF.

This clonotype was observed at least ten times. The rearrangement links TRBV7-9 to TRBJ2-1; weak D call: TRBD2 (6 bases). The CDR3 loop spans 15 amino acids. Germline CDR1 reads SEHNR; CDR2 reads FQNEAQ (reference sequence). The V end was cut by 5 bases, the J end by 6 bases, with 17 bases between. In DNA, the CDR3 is TGTGCCAGCAGCCCGGAGGGGAGTCAGTTCAATGAGCAGTTCTTC. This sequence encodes CASSPEGSQFNEQFF.

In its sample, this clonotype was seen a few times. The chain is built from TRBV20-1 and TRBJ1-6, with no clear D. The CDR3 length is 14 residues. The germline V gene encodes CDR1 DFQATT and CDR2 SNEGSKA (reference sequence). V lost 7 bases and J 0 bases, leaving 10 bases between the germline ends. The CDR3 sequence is CSVDLSSYNSPLHF. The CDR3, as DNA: TGCAGTGTCGACCTGAGCTCCTATAATTCACCCCTCCACTTT.

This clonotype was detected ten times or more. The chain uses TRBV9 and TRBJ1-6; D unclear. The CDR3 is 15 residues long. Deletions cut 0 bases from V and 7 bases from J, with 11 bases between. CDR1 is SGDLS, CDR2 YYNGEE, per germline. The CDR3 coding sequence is TGTGCCAGCAGCGTAGCTGAGTGGGTCAATTCACCCCTCCACTTT. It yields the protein CASSVAEWVNSPLHF.

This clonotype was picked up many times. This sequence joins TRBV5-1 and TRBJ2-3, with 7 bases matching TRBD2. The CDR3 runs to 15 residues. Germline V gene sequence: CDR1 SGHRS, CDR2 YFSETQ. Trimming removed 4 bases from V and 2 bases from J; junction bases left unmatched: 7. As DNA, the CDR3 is TGCGCCAGCAGCAGGAGAGCGGGACTCACAGATACGCAGTATTTT. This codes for CASSRRAGLTDTQYF.

The CDR3 nucleotides are TGTGCCAGCAGTTCGAGACAGGGGAGAGGAGAGCAGTTCTTC. This codes for CASSSRQGRGEQFF. V and J are TRBV7-9 and TRBJ2-1, with TRBD1 matching 8 bases. The trim removed 6 bases at V and 10 bases at J, leaving 11 bases unmatched. Germline V gene data show CDR1 as SEHNR and CDR2 as FQNEAQ (reference sequence). There are 14 residues in the CDR3. The full variable domain, its missing parts supplied by reference TRBV7-9 and TRBJ2-1, is DTGVSQNPRHKITKRGQNVTFRCDPISEHNRLYWYRQTLGQGPEFLTYFQNEAQLEKSRLLSDRFSAERPKGSFSTLEIQRTEQGDSAMYLCASSSRQGRGEQFFGPGTRLTVL.

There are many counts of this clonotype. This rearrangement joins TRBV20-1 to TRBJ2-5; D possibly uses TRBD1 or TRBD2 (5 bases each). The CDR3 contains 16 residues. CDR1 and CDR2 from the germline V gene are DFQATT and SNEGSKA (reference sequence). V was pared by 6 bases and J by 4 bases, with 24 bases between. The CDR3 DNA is TGCAGTGCCACCGATCTGACGGGGACGTCGGGAGAGACCCAGTACTTC. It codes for CSATDLTGTSGETQYF.

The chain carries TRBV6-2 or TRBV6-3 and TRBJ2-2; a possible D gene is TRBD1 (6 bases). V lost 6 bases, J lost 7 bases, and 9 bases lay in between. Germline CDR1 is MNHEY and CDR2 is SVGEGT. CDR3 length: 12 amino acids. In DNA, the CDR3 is TGTGCCAGCAGCCACAGGGTCGGGGAGCTGTTTTTT. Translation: CASSHRVGELFF.

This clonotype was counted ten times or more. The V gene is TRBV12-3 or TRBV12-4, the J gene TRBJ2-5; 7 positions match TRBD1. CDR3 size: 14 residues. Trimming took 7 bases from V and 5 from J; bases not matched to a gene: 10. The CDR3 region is CASTLGQSGETQYF. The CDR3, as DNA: TGTGCCAGCACCTTGGGACAGTCGGGGGAGACCCAGTACTTC.

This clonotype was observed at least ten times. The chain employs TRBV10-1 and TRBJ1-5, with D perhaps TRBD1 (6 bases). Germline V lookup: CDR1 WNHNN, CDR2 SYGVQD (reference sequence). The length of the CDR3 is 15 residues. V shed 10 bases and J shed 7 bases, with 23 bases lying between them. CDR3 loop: CATSRGGAPRQPQHF. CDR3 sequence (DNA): TGCGCCACTTCCCGGGGGGGGGCGCCCAGGCAGCCCCAGCATTTT.

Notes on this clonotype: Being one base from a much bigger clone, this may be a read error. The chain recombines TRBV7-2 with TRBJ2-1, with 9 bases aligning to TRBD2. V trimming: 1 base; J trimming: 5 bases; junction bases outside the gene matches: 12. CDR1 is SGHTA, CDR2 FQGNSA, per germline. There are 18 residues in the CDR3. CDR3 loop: CASSLGLESGGIHNEQFF. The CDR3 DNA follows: TGTGCCAGCAGCTTAGGTCTTGAGAGCGGGGGGATTCACAATGAGCAGTTCTTC. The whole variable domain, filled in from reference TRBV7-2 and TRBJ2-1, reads GAGVSQSPSNKVTEKGKDVELRCDPISGHTALYWYRQSLGQGLEFLIYFQGNSAPDKSGLPSDRFSAERTGGSVSTLTIQRTQQEDSAVYLCASSLGLESGGIHNEQFFGPGTRLTVL.

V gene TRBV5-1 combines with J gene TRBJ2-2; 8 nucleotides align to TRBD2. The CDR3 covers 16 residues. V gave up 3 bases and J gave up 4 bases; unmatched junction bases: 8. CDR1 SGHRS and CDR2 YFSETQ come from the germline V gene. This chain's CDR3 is CASSWGSSGATGELFF. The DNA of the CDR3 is TGCGCCAGCAGCTGGGGGAGTAGCGGGGCCACCGGGGAGCTGTTTTTT. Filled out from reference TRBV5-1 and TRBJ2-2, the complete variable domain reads KAGVTQTPRYLIKTRGQQVTLSCSPISGHRSVSWYQQTPGQGLQFLFEYFSETQRNKGNFPGRFSGRQFSNSRSEMNVSTLELGDSALYLCASSWGSSGATGELFFGEGSRLTVL.